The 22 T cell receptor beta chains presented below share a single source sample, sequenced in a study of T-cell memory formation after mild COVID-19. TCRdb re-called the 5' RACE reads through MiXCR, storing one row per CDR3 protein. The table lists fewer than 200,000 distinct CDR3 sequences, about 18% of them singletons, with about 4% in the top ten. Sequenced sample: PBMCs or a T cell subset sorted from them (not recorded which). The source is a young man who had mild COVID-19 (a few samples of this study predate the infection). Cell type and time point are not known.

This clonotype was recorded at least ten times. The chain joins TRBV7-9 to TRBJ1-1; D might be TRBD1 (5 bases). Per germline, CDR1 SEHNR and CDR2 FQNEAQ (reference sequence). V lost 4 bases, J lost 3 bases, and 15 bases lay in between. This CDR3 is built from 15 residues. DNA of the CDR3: TGTGCCAGCAGCTCTCGTGGGACGTTAGACACTGAAGCTTTCTTT. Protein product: CASSSRGTLDTEAFF.

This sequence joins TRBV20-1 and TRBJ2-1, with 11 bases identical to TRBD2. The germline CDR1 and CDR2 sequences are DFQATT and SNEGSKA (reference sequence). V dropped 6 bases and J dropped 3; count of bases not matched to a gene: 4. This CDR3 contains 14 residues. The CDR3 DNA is TGCAGTGCCATTGGGACTAGCGGCTACAATGAGCAGTTCTTC. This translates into CSAIGTSGYNEQFF.

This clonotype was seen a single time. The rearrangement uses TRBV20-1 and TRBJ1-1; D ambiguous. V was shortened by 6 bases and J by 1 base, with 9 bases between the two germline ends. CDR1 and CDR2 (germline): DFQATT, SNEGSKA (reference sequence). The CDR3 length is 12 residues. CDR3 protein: CSAMEPNTEAFF. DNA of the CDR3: TGCAGTGCCATGGAACCGAACACTGAAGCTTTCTTT.

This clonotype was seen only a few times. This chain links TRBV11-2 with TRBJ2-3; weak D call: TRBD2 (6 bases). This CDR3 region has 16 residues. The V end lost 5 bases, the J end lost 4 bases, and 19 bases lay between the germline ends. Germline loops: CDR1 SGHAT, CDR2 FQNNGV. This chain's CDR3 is CASSPRRGNVADTQYF. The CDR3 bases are TGTGCCAGCAGCCCCCGCCGGGGGAACGTCGCAGATACGCAGTATTTT. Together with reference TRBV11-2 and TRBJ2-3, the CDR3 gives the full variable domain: EAGVAQSPRYKIIEKRQSVAFWCNPISGHATLYWYQQILGQGPKLLIQFQNNGVVDDSQLPKDRFSAERLKGVDSTLKIQPAKLEDSAVYLCASSPRRGNVADTQYFGPGTRLTVL.

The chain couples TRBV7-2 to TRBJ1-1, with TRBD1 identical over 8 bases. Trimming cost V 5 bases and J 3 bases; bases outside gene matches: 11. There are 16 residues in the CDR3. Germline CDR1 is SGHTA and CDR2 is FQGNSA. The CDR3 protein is CASSQIQGVRDTEAFF. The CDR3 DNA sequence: TGTGCCAGCAGCCAGATACAGGGGGTGAGGGACACTGAAGCTTTCTTT.

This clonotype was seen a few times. The CDR3 region has the DNA TGCGCCAGCAGACGACAGGAGAGCTCCTACAATGAGCAGTTCTTC. This sequence encodes CASRRQESSYNEQFF. The chain has TRBV5-1 and TRBJ2-1, with D possibly matching TRBD1 (6 bases). CDR1 and CDR2 from the germline V gene are SGHRS and YFSETQ. This CDR3 has 15 residues. V was shortened by 5 bases and J by 0 bases, with 12 bases between the two germline ends.

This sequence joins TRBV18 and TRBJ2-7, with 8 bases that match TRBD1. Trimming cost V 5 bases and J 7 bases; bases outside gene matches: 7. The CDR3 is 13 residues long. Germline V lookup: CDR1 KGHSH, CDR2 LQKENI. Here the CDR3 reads CASSSGGRKEQYF. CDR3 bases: TGTGCCAGCTCATCAGGGGGCCGGAAGGAGCAGTACTTC. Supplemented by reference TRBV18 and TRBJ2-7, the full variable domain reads NAGVMQNPRHLVRRRGQEARLRCSPMKGHSHVYWYRQLPEEGLKFMVYLQKENIIDESGMPKERFSAEFPKEGPSILRIQQVVRGDSAAYFCASSSGGRKEQYFGPGTRLTVT.

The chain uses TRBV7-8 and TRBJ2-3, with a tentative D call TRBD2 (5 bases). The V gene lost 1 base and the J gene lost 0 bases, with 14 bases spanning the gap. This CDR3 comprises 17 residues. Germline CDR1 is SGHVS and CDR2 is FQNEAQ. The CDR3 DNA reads TGTGCCAGCAGCTTAGGGGGTCGGGGTGGAAGCACAGATACGCAGTATTTT. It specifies CASSLGGRGGSTDTQYF.

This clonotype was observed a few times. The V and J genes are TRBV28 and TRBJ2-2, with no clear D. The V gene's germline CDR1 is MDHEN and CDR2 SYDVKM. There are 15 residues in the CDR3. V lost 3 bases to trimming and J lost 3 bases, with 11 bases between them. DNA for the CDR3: TGTGCCAGCAGTTTGGGTGGGCTTTACACCGGGGAGCTGTTTTTT. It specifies CASSLGGLYTGELFF.

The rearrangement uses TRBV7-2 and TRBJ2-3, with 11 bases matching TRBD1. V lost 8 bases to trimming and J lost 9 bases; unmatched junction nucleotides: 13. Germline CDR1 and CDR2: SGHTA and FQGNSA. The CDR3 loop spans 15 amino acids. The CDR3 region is CASRDGQGAMMTQYF. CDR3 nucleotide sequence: TGTGCCAGCCGGGATGGACAGGGGGCGATGATGACGCAGTATTTT.

DNA for the CDR3: TGTGCCAGCAGCCAAGAGACTAGCGGGGGGGCCGGGGAGCTGTTTTTT. Amino acids: CASSQETSGGAGELFF. J is TRBJ2-2 and V is TRBV4-2, with TRBD2 matching 14 bases. The CDR3 spans 16 residues. Trimming removed 0 bases from V and 6 bases from J; junction bases left unmatched: 0. Per the germline V gene, CDR1 is LGHNA and CDR2 is YNFKEQ.

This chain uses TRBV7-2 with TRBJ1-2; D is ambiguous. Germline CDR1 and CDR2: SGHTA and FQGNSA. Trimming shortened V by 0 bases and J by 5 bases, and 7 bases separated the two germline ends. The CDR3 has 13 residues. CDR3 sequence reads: CASSLALIYGYTF. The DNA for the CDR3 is TGTGCCAGCAGCTTAGCGCTGATTTATGGCTACACCTTC.

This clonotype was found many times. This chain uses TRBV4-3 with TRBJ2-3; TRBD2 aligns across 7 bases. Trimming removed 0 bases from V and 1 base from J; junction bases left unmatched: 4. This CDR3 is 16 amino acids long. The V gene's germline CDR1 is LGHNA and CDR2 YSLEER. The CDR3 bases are TGCGCCAGCAGCCAAGATGCGAGCGGGGGCACAGATACGCAGTATTTT. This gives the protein CASSQDASGGTDTQYF.

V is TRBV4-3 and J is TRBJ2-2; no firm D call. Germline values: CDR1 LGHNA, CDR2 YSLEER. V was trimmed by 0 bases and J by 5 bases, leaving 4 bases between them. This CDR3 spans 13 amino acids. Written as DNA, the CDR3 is TGCGCCAGCAGCCAAGATCCTACCGGGGAGCTGTTTTTT. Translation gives CASSQDPTGELFF.

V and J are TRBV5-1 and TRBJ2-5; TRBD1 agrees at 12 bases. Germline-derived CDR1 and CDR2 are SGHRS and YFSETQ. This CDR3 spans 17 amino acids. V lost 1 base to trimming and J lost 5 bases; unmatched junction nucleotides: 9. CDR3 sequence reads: CASSLWPGQGASETQYF. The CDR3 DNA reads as TGCGCCAGCAGCTTGTGGCCGGGACAGGGGGCGAGTGAGACCCAGTACTTC.

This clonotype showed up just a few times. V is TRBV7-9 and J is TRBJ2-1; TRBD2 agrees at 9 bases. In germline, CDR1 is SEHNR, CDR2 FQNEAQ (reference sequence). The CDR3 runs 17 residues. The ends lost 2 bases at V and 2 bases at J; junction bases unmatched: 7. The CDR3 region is CASSLLRRGGTYNEQFF. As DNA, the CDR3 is TGTGCCAGCAGCTTACTGAGGCGGGGGGGTACCTACAATGAGCAGTTCTTC.

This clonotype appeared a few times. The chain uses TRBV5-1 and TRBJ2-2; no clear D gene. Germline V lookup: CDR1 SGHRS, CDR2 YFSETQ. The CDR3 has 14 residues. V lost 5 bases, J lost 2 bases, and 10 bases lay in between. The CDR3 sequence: CASSWQLNTGELFF. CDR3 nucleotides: TGCGCCAGCAGTTGGCAGCTTAACACCGGGGAGCTGTTTTTT.

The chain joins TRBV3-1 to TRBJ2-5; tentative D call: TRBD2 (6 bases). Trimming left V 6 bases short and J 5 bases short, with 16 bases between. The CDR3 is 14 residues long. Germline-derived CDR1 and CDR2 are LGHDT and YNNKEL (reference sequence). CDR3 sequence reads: CASRALASGETQYF. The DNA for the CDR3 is TGTGCCAGCAGGGCACTAGCCTCCGGGGAGACCCAGTACTTC.

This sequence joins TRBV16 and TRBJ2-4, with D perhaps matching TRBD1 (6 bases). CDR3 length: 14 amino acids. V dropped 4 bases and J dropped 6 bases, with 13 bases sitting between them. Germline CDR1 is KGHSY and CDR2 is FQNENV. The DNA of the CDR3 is TGTGCCAGCAGCCCCTCCAGGGGAACAAACATTCAGTACTTC. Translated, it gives CASSPSRGTNIQYF.

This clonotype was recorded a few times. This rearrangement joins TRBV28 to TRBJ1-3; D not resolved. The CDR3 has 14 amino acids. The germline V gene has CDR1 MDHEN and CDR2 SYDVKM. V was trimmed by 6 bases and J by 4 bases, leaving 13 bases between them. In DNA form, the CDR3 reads TGTGCCAGCAGCTCGGGTCCCCTCGGAAACACCATATATTTT. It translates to CASSSGPLGNTIYF.

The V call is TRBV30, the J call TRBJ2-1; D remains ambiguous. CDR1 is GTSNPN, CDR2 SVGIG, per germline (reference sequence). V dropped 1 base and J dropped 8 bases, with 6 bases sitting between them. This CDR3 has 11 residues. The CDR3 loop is CAWSEFYEQFF. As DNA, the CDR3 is TGTGCCTGGAGTGAATTTTATGAGCAGTTCTTC.

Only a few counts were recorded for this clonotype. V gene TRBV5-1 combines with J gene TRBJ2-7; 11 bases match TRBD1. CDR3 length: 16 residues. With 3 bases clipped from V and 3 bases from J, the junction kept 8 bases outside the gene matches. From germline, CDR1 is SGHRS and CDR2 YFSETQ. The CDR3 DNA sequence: TGCGCCAGCAGCTCACCAACCGGGACAGGGGGCTACGAGCAGTACTTC. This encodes CASSSPTGTGGYEQYF.